This T cell receptor beta chain was sequenced during a study of cytomegalovirus exposure and HLA in healthy donors. Study outcomes and limitations: As a later analysis revealed, most CMV-associated TCR beta chains appeared HLA-restricted. A few V segments could not be told apart, such as TRBV6-2 and TRBV6-3, and were left out. Sequencing likely caused a cluster of highly shared sequence variants. Prior analysis indicated that the majority of TCR beta V segments exhibited productivity approximately 87% or approximately 30% of the time.

The PCR employed 60 Vbeta primers together with 13 Jbeta primers. The protocol was immunoSEQ multiplex PCR, while the TCRdb copy is restricted to in-frame clones and leaves out a portion. Of 120,000 to 150,000 clones detected, about 85% appear once; the ten largest clones hold more than 2%. Germline lookup yields CDR1 MNHNS and CDR2 SASEGT. V dropped 6 bases and J dropped 7; count of bases not matched to a gene: 5. CDR3 length equals 12 residues. With regard to this clone: What it binds is not known.

The V call is TRBV6-1, the J call TRBJ1-2; TRBD1 agrees at 7 bases. Material for sequencing was PBMCs. This clonotype was sampled from a boy aged 2 to 10 in good health and CMV-seronegative. The CDR3 reads CASRGGAGGYTF. The DNA for the CDR3 is TGTGCCAGCAGAGGGGGCGCAGGTGGCTACACCTTC.